These 18 T cell receptor beta chains originate from one sample sequenced in a study of CD8+ T cells in alopecia areata. Sequencing templates came from extracted RNA that was reverse transcribed into cDNA. Profiled with immunoSEQ multiplex PCR; TCRdb holds only in-frame clones, not every one. The table lists about 110,000 clones, around 59% of them singletons. The sample was CD8+ T cells sorted from blood. The receptor source for this set is a human donor in good health.

This clone was detected only a few times. Other DNA sequences in this specimen translate into the identical CDR3. The V and J genes are TRBV29-1 and TRBJ2-7, with no clear D. Looked up from germline, CDR1 is SQVTM and CDR2 is ANQGSEA. V lost 2 bases to trimming and J lost 6 bases, with 8 bases between them. This CDR3 spans 11 amino acids. As DNA, the CDR3 is TGCAGCGTTGAAAACTGGGGCGAGCAGTACTTC. Its translation is CSVENWGEQYF.

This clone was recorded a few times. The chain combines TRBV30 with TRBJ2-7; D call uncertain. The CDR3 contains 13 residues. Looked up from germline, CDR1 is GTSNPN and CDR2 is SVGIG (reference sequence). Trimming pared 8 bases from V and 3 bases from J, leaving 17 bases between. The CDR3 DNA sequence: TGTGCCAGCAGCCTGGACGCAGGCTACGAGCAGTACTTC. It codes for CASSLDAGYEQYF.

The chain couples TRBV29-1 to TRBJ2-7, with 10 bases matching TRBD2. The germline V gene encodes CDR1 SQVTM and CDR2 ANQGSEA. CDR3 length: 13 residues. With V trimmed by 4 bases and J by 3 bases, 3 bases remained unmatched. CDR3 residues: CSVVASGGYEQYF. The CDR3 DNA follows: TGCAGCGTTGTGGCTAGCGGGGGCTACGAGCAGTACTTC.

This clone was seen a few times. This rearrangement joins TRBV25-1 to TRBJ2-7; no definite D call. V lost 4 bases, J lost 6 bases, and 16 bases lay in between. This CDR3 is 14 amino acids long. Germline V CDR1 and CDR2: MGHDK, SYGVNS. The CDR3 reads CASSGPKLAAEQYF. CDR3 sequence (DNA): TGTGCCAGCAGTGGGCCTAAATTAGCCGCCGAGCAGTACTTC.

The chain links TRBV30 to TRBJ2-5; 14 bases match TRBD2. J lost 3 bases, V lost 3 bases, and 18 bases had no gene match. CDR1 and CDR2 (germline): GTSNPN, SVGIG (reference sequence). The CDR3 spans 20 residues. In nucleotides, the CDR3 is TGTGCCTGGAGGCCCACCGGGACTAGCGGGGGAGGACAAATAGAAGAGACCCAGTACTTC. Translated, it gives CAWRPTGTSGGGQIEETQYF.

This chain uses TRBV25-1 with TRBJ2-5; 11 bases align to TRBD1. The V gene end was trimmed by 1 base and the J gene end by 4 bases; junction bases not matched to a gene: 2. Per germline, CDR1 MGHDK and CDR2 SYGVNS. The CDR3 has 15 residues. The CDR3, as DNA: TGTGCCAGCAGTGAATGGGGACAGGGGGTAGAGACCCAGTACTTC. It translates to CASSEWGQGVETQYF. The complete variable domain, with remaining parts taken from reference TRBV25-1 and TRBJ2-5, reads EADIYQTPRYLVIGTGKKITLECSQTMGHDKMYWYQQDPGMELHLIHYSYGVNSTEKGDLSSESTVSRIRTEHFPLTLESARPSHTSQYLCASSEWGQGVETQYFGPGTRLLVL.

This clone was detected a few times. Distinct nucleotide sequences in the sample also encode this CDR3. The CDR3 protein is CASSSGTGAYEQYF. CDR3 nucleotides: TGTGCCAGCAGCTCTGGGACAGGGGCCTACGAGCAGTACTTC. The J gene is TRBJ2-7, the V gene TRBV5-6, with 10 bases aligning to TRBD1. Germline CDR1 reads SGHDT; CDR2 reads YYEEEE. CDR3 length equals 14 residues. After removal of 3 bases from V and 2 bases from J, the junction contained 2 bases not matched to a gene.

This clone was observed a few times. The chain combines TRBV19 with TRBJ2-1, with 8 bases aligning to TRBD1. Per the germline V gene, CDR1 is LNHDA and CDR2 is SQIVND (reference sequence). The length of the CDR3 is 15 residues. V dropped 6 bases and J dropped 0; count of bases not matched to a gene: 4. CDR3 residues: CASSRTGSSYNEQFF. For the CDR3, the DNA is TGTGCCAGTAGCCGGACAGGGAGCTCCTACAATGAGCAGTTCTTC.

The rearrangement links TRBV7-9 to TRBJ1-2; 8 positions agree with TRBD1. This CDR3 has 14 amino acids. Germline values: CDR1 SEHNR, CDR2 FQNEAQ (reference sequence). J lost 8 bases, V lost 4 bases, and 9 bases had no gene match. The CDR3 region has the DNA TGTGCCAGCAGCTCCCTGGACAGGGTGCGGGGCTACACCTTC. Protein: CASSSLDRVRGYTF.

The J gene is TRBJ2-7, the V gene TRBV2, with 9 positions matching TRBD2. The CDR3 runs 14 residues. Unmatched junction bases numbered 12, after V lost 10 bases and J lost 5 bases. Germline V gene data show CDR1 as SNHLY and CDR2 as FYNNEI. The CDR3 nucleotides are TGTGCCACCCTCATAGCGGGGGCAAGTAACGAGCAGTACTTC. This gives the protein CATLIAGASNEQYF.

The rearrangement links TRBV7-9 to TRBJ1-2, with TRBD1 as a possible D gene (5 bases). The CDR3 extends over 15 amino acids. The V end was cut by 3 bases, the J end by 3 bases, with 14 bases between. Germline CDR1 reads SEHNR; CDR2 reads FQNEAQ (reference sequence). The CDR3 DNA is TGTGCCAGCAGCTTTGGGACGTTGACGTACTATGGCTACACCTTC. Its translation: CASSFGTLTYYGYTF.

There are a few counts of this clone. DNA for the CDR3: TGTGCCTGGAGTATAGGGAACGAGCAGTACTTC. It codes for CAWSIGNEQYF. This rearrangement joins TRBV30 to TRBJ2-7; D unclear. The germline CDR1 and CDR2 sequences are GTSNPN and SVGIG (reference sequence). The CDR3 is 11 amino acids. Trimming took off 2 bases at V and 5 bases at J, with 7 bases between the two ends.

This clone was counted between two and nine times. The chain combines TRBV25-1 with TRBJ1-1, with a tentative D call TRBD1 (6 bases). Germline CDR1 is MGHDK and CDR2 is SYGVNS. V gave up 6 bases and J gave up 7 bases, with 9 bases separating them. CDR3 size: 11 residues. CDR3: CASRQGDEAFF. The DNA of the CDR3 is TGTGCCAGCAGACAGGGAGATGAAGCTTTCTTT.

This sequence joins TRBV27 and TRBJ2-7, with 12 bases fitting TRBD1. Germline CDR1 MNHEY, CDR2 SMNVEV (reference sequence). V dropped 5 bases and J dropped 5; count of bases not matched to a gene: 7. The CDR3 has 15 amino acids. Here the CDR3 reads CASSQGDRGLDEQYF. Written as DNA, the CDR3 is TGTGCCAGCAGTCAAGGGGACAGGGGGCTTGACGAGCAGTACTTC.

The chain couples TRBV4-1 to TRBJ1-2; D uncertain. The CDR3 has 14 amino acids. Trimming took off 6 bases at V and 2 bases at J, with 13 bases between the two ends. Germline lookup yields CDR1 MGHRA and CDR2 YSYEKL. CDR3 sequence reads: CASSPVEKNYGYTF. The CDR3 bases are TGCGCCAGCAGTCCAGTAGAAAAAAACTATGGCTACACCTTC.

This clone came up a few times. The chain employs TRBV30 and TRBJ2-1; unclear D gene. V lost 2 bases, J lost 8 bases, and 13 bases lay in between. Germline V lookup: CDR1 GTSNPN, CDR2 SVGIG (reference sequence). CDR3 length: 13 residues. The chain's CDR3 is CAWSLASTDEQFF. Written as DNA, the CDR3 is TGTGCCTGGAGTCTGGCGTCTACGGATGAGCAGTTCTTC.

The CDR3 here is CATSREQGSGANVLTF. The CDR3 nucleotides are TGTGCCACCAGCAGGGAACAGGGATCTGGGGCCAACGTCCTGACTTTC. The chain is built from TRBV15 and TRBJ2-6, with a weak D call TRBD1 (6 bases). Germline CDR1 LNHNV, CDR2 YYDKDF (reference sequence). This CDR3 is built from 16 residues. Trimming cost V 3 bases and J 1 base, with 10 bases left between them.

This sequence joins TRBV29-1 and TRBJ2-1; the D gene is possibly TRBD1 (5 bases). Germline CDR1 is SQVTM and CDR2 is ANQGSEA. The CDR3 runs 12 residues. Trimming cost V 1 base and J 10 bases, with 11 bases left between them. CDR3 region: CSVEASPGEQFF. CDR3 DNA: TGCAGCGTTGAAGCCTCTCCAGGGGAGCAGTTCTTC.